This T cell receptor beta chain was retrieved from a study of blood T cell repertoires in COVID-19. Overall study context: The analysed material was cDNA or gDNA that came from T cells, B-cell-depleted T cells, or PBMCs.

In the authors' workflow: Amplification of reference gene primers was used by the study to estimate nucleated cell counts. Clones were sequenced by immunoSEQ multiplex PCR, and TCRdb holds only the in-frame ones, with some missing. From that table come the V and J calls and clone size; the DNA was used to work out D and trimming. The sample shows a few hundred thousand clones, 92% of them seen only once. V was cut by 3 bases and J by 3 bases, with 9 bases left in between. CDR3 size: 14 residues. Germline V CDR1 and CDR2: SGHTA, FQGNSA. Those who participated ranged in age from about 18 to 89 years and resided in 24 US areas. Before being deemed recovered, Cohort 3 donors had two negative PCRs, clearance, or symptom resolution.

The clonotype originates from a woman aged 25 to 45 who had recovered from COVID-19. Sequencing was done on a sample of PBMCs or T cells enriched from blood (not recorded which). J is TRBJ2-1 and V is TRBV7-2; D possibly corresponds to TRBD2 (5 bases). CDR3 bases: TGTGCCAGCAGCTTCAGGACTGACTACAATGAGCAGTTCTTC. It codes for CASSFRTDYNEQFF.